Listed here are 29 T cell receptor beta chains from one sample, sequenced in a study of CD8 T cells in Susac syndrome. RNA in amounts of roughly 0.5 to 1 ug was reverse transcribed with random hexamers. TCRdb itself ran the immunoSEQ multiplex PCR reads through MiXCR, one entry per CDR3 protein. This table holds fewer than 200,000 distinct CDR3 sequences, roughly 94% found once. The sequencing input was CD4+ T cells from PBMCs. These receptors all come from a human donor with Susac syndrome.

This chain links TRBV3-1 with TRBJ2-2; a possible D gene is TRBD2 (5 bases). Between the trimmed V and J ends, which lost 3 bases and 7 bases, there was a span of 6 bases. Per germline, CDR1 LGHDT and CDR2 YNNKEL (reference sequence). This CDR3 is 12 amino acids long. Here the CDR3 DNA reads TGTGCCAGCAGCCAGACTATCGGGGAGCTGTTTTTT. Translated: CASSQTIGELFF. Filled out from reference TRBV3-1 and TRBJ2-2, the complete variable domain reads DTAVSQTPKYLVTQMGNDKSIKCEQNLGHDTMYWYKQDSKKFLKIMFSYNNKELIINETVPNRFSPKSPDKAHLNLHINSLELGDSAVYFCASSQTIGELFFGEGSRLTVL.

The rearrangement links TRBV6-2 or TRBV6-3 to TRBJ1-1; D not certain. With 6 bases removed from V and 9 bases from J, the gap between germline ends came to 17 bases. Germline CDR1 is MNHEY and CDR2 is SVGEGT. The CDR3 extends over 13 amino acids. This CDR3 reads CASRGNGEAQAFF. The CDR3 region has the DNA TGTGCCAGCAGGGGGAATGGCGAAGCTCAAGCTTTCTTT.

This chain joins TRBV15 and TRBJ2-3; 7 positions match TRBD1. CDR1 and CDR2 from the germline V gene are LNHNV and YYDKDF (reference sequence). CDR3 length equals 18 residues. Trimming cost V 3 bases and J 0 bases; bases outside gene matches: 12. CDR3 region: CATSSSKGTGASTDTQYF. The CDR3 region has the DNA TGTGCCACCAGCAGTTCCAAGGGAACAGGGGCTAGCACAGATACGCAGTATTTT.

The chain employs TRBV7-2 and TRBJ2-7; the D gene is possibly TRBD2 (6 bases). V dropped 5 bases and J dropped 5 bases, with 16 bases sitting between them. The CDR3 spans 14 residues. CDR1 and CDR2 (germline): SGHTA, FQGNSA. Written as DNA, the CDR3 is TGTGCCAGCAGCCCCTCCCGGGAGAAGAACGAGCAGTACTTC. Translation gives CASSPSREKNEQYF.

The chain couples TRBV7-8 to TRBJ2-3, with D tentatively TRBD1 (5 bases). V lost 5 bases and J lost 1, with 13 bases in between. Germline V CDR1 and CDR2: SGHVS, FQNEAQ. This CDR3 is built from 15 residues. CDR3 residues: CASSGIRARTDTQYF. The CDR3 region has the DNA TGTGCCAGCAGCGGAATCAGGGCCCGCACAGATACGCAGTATTTT. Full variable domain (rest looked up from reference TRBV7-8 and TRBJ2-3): GAGVSQSPRYKVAKRGQDVALRCDPISGHVSLFWYQQALGQGPEFLTYFQNEAQLDKSGLPSDRFFAERPEGSVSTLKIQRTQQEDSAVYLCASSGIRARTDTQYFGPGTRLTVL.

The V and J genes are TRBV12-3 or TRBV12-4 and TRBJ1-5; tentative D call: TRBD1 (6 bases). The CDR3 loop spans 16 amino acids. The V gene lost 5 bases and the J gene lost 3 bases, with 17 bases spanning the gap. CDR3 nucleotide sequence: TGTGCCAGCAGTCCTACAGCCGGGACAACCAATCAGCCCCAGCATTTT. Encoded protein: CASSPTAGTTNQPQHF.

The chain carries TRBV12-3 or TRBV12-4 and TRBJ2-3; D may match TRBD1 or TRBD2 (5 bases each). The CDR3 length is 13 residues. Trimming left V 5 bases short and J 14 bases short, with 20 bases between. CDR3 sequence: CASSRGTSRMAYF. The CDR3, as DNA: TGTGCCAGCAGTAGAGGGACCTCTAGGATGGCGTATTTT.

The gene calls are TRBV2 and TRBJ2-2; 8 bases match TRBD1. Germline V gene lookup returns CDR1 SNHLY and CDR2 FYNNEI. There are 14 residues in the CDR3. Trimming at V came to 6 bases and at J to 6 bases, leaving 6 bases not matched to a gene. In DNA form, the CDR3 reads TGTGCCAGCAGGAATAACAGGGGGGCCGGGGAGCTGTTTTTT. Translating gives CASRNNRGAGELFF.

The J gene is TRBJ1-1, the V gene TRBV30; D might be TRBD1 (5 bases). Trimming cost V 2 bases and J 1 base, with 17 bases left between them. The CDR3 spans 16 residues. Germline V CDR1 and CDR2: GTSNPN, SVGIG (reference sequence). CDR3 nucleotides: TGTGCCTGGAGTCACTCTATGGTAACAGGGAACACTGAAGCTTTCTTT. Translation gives CAWSHSMVTGNTEAFF. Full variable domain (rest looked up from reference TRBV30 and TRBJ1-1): SQTIHQWPATLVQPVGSPLSLECTVEGTSNPNLYWYRQAAGRGLQLLFYSVGIGQISSEVPQNLSASRPQDRQFILSSKKLLLSDSGFYLCAWSHSMVTGNTEAFFGQGTRLTVV.

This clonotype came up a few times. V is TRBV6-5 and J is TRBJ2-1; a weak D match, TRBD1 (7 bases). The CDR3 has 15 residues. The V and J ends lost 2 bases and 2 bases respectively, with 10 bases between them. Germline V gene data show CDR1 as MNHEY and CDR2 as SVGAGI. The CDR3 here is CASSYGGTAYNEQFF. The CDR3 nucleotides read TGTGCCAGCAGTTACGGCGGGACAGCCTACAATGAGCAGTTCTTC.

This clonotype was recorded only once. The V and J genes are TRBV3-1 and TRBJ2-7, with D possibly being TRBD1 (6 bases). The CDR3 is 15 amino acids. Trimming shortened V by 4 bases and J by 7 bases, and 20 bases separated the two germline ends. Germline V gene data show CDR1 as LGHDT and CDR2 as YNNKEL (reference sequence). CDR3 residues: CASSPQGSKPGEQYF. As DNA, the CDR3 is TGTGCCAGCAGCCCCCAGGGGTCAAAGCCGGGGGAGCAGTACTTC.

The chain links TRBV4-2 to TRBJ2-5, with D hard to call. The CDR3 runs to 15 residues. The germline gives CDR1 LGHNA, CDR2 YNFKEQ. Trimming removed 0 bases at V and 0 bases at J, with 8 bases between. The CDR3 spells CASSQDLGNQETQYF. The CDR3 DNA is TGTGCCAGCAGCCAAGATTTAGGCAACCAAGAGACCCAGTACTTC.

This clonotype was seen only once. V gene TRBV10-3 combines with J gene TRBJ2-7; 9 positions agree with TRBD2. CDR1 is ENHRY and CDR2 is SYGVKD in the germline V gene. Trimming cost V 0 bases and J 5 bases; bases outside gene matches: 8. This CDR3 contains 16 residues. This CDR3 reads CAISESGGGASHEQYF. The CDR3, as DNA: TGTGCCATCAGTGAGTCAGGCGGGGGGGCTTCACACGAGCAGTACTTC.

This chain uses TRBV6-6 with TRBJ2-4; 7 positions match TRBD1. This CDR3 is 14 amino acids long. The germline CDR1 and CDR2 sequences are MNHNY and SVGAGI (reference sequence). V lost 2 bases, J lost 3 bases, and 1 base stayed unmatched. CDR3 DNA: TGTGCCAGCAGTTACGGGACAGACAAAAACATTCAGTACTTC. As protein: CASSYGTDKNIQYF.

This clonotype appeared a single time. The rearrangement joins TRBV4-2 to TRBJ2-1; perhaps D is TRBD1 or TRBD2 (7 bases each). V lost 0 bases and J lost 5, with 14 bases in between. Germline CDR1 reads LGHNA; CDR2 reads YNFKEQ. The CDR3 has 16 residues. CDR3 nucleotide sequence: TGTGCCAGCAGCCAAGATGCAGGGGGGGACCACAATGAGCAGTTCTTC. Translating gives CASSQDAGGDHNEQFF.

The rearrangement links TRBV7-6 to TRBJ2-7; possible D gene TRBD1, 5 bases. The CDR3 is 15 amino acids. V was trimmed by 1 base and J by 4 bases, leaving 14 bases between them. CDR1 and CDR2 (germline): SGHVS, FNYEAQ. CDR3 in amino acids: CASSLEGEGDYEQYF. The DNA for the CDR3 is TGTGCCAGCAGCTTAGAAGGGGAAGGAGATTACGAGCAGTACTTC.

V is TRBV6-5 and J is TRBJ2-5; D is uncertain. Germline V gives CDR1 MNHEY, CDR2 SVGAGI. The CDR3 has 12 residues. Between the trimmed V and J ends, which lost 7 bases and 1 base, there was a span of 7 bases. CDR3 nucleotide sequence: TGTGCCAGCAAGTGGGTCCAAGAGACCCAGTACTTC. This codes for CASKWVQETQYF.

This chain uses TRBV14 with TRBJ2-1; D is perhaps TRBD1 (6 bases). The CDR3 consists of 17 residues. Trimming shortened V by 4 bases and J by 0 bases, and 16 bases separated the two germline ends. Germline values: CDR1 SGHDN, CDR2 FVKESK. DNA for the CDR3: TGTGCCAGCAGCCGGTTGACAGGCCGAAGCTCCTACAATGAGCAGTTCTTC. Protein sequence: CASSRLTGRSSYNEQFF.

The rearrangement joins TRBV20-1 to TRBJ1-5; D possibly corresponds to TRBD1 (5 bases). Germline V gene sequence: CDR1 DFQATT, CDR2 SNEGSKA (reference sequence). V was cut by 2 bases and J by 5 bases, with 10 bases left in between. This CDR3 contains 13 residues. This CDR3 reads CSARSDTYQPQHF. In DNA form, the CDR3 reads TGCAGTGCTAGATCGGACACATATCAGCCCCAGCATTTT.

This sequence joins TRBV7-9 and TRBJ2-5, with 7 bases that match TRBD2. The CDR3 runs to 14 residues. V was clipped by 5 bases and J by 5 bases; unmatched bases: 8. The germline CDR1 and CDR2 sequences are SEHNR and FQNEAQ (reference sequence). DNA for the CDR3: TGTGCCAGCAGCCCTCACGGGGGAGGGGAGACCCAGTACTTC. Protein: CASSPHGGGETQYF.

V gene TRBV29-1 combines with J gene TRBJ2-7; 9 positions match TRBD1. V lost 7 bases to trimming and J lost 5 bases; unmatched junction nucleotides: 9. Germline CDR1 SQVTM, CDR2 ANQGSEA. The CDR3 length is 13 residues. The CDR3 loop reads CSGIKTGGHEQYF. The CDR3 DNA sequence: TGCAGCGGGATAAAAACAGGGGGCCACGAGCAGTACTTC.

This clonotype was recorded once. CDR3 sequence: CASSLDPAVQETQYF. CDR3 DNA sequence: TGTGCCAGCAGCTTAGATCCGGCAGTCCAAGAGACCCAGTACTTC. The J gene is TRBJ2-5, the V gene TRBV7-8; no clear D. This CDR3 is 15 amino acids long. Germline CDR1 SGHVS, CDR2 FQNEAQ. V was cut by 1 base and J by 1 base, with 10 bases left in between.

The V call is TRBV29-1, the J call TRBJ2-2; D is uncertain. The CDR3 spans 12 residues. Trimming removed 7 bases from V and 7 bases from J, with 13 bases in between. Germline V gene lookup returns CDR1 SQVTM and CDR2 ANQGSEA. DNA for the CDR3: TGCAGCGCCCGTCGGTCGGGCGGGGAGCTGTTTTTT. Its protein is CSARRSGGELFF.

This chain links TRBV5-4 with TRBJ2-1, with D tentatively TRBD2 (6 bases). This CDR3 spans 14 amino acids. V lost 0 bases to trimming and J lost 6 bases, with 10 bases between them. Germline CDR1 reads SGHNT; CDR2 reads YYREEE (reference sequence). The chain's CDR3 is CASSLVGTLNEQFF. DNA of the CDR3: TGTGCCAGCAGCTTGGTCGGGACTCTCAATGAGCAGTTCTTC.

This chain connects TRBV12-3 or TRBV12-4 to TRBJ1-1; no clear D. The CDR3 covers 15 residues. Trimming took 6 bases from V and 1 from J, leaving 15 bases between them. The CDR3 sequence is CASSRQFGENTEAFF. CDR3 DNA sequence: TGTGCCAGCAGCCGCCAATTCGGTGAGAACACTGAAGCTTTCTTT.

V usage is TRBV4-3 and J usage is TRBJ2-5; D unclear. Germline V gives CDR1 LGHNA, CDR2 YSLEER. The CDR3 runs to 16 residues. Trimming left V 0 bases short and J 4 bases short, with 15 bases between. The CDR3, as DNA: TGCGCCAGCAGCCAAGATAGTAGAAGGGCGGCAGAGACCCAGTACTTC. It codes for CASSQDSRRAAETQYF.

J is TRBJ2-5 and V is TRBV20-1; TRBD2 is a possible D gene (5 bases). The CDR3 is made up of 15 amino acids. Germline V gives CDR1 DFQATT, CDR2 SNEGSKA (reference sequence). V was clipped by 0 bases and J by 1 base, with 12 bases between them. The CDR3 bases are TGCAGTGCTAGAGATAGGAGGTTTGGCCAAGAGACCCAGTACTTC. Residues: CSARDRRFGQETQYF.

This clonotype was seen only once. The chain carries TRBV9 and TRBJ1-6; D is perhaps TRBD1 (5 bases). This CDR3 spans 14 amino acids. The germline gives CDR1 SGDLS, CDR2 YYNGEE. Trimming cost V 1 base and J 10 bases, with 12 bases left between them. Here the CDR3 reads CASSVLSQGSPLHF. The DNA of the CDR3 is TGTGCCAGCAGCGTACTCTCGCAGGGATCACCCCTCCACTTT.

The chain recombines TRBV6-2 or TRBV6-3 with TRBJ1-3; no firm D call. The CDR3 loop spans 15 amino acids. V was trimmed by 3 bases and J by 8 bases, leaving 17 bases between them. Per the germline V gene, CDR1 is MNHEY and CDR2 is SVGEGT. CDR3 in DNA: TGTGCCAGCAGTTATTCTTCCGGATCTCGACACACCATATATTTT. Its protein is CASSYSSGSRHTIYF.